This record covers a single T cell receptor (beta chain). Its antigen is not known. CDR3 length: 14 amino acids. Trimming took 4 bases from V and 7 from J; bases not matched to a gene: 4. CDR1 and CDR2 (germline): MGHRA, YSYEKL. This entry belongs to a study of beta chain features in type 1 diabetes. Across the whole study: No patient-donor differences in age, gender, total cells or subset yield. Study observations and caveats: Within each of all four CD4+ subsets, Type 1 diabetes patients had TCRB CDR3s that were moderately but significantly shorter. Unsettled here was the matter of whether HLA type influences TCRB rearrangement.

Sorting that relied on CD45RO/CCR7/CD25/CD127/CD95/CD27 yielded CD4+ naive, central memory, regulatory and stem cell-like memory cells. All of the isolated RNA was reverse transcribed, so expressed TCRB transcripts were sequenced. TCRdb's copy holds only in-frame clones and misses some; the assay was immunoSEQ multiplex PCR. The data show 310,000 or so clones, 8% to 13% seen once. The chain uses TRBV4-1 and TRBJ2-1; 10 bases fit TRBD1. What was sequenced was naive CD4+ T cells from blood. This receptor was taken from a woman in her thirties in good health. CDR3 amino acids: CASSPGTGENEQFF. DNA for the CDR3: TGCGCCAGCAGCCCCGGGACAGGGGAAAATGAGCAGTTCTTC.